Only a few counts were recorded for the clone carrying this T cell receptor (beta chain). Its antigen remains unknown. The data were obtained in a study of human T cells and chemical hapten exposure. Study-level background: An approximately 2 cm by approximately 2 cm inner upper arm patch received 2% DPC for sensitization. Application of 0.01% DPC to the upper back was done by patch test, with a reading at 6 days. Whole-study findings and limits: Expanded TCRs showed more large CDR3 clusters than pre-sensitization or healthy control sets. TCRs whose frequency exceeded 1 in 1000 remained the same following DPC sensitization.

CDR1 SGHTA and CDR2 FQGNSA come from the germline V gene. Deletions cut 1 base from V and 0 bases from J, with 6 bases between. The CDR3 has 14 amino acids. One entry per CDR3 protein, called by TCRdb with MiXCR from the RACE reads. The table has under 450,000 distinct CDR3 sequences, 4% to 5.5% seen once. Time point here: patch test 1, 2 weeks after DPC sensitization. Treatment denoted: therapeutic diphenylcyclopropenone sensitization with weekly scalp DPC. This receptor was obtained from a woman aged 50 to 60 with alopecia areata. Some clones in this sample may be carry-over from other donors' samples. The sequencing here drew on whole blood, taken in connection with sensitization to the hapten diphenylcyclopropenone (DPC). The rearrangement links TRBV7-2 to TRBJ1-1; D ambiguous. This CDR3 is CASSLDAVNTEAFF. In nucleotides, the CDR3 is TGTGCCAGCAGCTTAGATGCAGTGAACACTGAAGCTTTCTTT.